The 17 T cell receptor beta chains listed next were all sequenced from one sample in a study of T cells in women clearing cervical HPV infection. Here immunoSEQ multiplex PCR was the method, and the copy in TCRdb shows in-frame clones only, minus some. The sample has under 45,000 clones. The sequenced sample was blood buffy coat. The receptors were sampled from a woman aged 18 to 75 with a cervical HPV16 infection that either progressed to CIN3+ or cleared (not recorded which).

This CDR3 is CASSLGGTRTDTQYF. The CDR3 DNA, read in part, is TGTGCCAGCAGCTTGGGTGGGACTCGCACAGATACG. This chain connects TRBV5-6 to TRBJ2-3; D is perhaps TRBD2 (6 bases). The read falls 3 residues short of the CDR3 end, and the missing part is taken from the germline J gene. Germline values: CDR1 SGHDT, CDR2 YYEEEE. V was shortened by 0 bases and J by 1 base, with 9 bases between the two germline ends. This CDR3 has 15 amino acids. Drawing the rest from reference TRBV5-6 and TRBJ2-3, the complete variable domain is DAGVTQSPTHLIKTRGQQVTLRCSPKSGHDTVSWYQQALGQGPQFIFQYYEEEERQRGNFPDRFSGHQFPNYSSELNVNALLLGDSALYLCASSLGGTRTDTQYFGPGTRLTVL.

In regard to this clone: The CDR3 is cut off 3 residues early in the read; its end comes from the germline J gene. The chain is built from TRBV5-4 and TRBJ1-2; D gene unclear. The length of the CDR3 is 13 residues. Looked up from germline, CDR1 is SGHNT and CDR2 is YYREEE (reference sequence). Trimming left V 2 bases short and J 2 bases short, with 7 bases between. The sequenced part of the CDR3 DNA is TGTGCCAGCAGCTTCGATCAGAACTATGGC. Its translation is CASSFDQNYG. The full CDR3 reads CASSFDQNYGYTF. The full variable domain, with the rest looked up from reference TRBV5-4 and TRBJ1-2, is ETGVTQSPTHLIKTRGQQVTLRCSSQSGHNTVSWYQQALGQGPQFIFQYYREEENGRGNFPPRFSGLQFPNYSSELNVNALELDDSALYLCASSFDQNYGYTFGSGTRLTVV.

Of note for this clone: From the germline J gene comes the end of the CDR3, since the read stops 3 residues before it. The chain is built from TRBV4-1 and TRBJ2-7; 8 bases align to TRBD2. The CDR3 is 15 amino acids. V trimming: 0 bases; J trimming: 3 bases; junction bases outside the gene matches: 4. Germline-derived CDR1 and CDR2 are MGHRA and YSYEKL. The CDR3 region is CASSQELAAFYEQYF. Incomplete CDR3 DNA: TGCGCCAGCAGCCAAGAACTAGCGGCTTTCTACGAG.

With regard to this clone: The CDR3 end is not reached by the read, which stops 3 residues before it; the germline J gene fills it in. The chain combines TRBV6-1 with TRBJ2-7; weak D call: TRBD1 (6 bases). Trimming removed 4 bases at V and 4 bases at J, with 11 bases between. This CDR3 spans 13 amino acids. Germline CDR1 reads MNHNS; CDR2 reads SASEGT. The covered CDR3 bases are TGTGCCAGCAGTGCCCAAAGGGGGTACGAG. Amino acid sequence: CASSAQRGYE. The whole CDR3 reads CASSAQRGYEQYF.

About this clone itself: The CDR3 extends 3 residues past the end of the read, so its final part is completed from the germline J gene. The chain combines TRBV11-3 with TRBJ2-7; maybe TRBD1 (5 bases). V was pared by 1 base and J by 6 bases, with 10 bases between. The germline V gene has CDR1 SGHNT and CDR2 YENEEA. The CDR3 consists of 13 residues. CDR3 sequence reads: CASSLGVRGEQYF. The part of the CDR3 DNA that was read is TGTGCCAGCAGCTTAGGTGTAAGGGGCGAG.

The CDR3 bases that were read are TGTGCCAGCAGTTTCCCAGGGAGGGCTGAA. The encoded protein is CASSFPGRAE. The complete CDR3 sequence is CASSFPGRAEAFF. This chain links TRBV12-3 or TRBV12-4 with TRBJ1-1; D is perhaps TRBD1 (5 bases). The read ends 3 residues before the CDR3 terminus; that terminus is restored from the germline J gene. The CDR3 loop spans 13 amino acids. Trimming left V 3 bases short and J 6 bases short, with 11 bases between.

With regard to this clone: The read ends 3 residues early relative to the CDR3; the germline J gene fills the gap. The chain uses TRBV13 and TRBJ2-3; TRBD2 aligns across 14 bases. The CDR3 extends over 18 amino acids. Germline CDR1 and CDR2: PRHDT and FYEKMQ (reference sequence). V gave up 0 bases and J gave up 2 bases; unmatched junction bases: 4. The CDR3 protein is CASSLGGLAGGNTDTQYF. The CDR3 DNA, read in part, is TGTGCCAGCAGCTTAGGTGGACTAGCGGGGGGAAACACAGATACG.

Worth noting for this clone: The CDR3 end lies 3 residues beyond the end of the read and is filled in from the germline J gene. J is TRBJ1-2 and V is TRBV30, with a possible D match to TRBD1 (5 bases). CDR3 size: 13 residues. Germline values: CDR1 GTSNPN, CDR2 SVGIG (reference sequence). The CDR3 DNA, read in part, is TGTGCCTGGAGTGTACTCACGGGGGGGGGC. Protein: CAWSVLTGGG. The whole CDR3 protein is CAWSVLTGGGYTF.

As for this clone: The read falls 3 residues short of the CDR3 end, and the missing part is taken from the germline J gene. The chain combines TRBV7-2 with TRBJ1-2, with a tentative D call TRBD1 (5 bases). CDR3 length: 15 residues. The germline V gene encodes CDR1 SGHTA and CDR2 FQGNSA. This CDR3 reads CASSLVRDSLADYTF. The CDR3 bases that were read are TGTGCCAGCAGCTTAGTCAGGGACTCCCTTGCCGAC.

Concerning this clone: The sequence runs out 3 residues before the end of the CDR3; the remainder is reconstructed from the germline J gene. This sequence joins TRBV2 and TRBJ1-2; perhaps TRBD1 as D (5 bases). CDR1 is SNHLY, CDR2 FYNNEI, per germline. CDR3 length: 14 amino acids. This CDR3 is CASRGTIRSYDYTF. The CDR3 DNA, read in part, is TGTGCCAGCAGGGGGACTATCAGATCCTACGAC.

The CDR3 bases that were read are TGCAGCGTTGAGAGGCCATTGGGACAGGGTAACACTGAA. Translated, it gives CSVERPLGQGNTE. The full CDR3 sequence reads CSVERPLGQGNTEAFF. The rearrangement uses TRBV29-1 and TRBJ1-1; TRBD1 aligns across 9 bases. With the read ending 3 residues before the CDR3 end, the germline J gene is used to fill in that end. CDR3 size: 16 residues. From germline, CDR1 is SQVTM and CDR2 ANQGSEA. V trimming: 3 bases; J trimming: 2 bases; junction bases outside the gene matches: 10.

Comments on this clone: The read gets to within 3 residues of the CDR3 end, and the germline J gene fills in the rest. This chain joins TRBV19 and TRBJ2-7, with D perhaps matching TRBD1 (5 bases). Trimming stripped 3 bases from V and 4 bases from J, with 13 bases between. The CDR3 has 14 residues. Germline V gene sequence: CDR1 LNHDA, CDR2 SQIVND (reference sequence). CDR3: CASSIFDRWYEQYF. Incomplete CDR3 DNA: TGTGCCAGTAGTATCTTTGACAGATGGTACGAG.

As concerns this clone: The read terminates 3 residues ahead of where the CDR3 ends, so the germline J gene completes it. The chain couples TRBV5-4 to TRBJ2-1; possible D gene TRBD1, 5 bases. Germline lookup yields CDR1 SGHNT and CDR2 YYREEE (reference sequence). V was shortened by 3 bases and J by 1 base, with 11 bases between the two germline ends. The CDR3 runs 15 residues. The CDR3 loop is CASSSGRVSYNEQFF. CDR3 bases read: TGTGCCAGCAGCTCGGGCAGGGTTTCCTACAATGAG.

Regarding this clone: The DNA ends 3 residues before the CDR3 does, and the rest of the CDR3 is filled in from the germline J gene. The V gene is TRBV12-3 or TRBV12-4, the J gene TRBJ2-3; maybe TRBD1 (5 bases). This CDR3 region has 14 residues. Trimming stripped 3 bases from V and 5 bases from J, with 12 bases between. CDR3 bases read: TGTGCCAGCAGTTTTTCGACAGTTGGAGATACG. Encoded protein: CASSFSTVGDT. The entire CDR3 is CASSFSTVGDTQYF.

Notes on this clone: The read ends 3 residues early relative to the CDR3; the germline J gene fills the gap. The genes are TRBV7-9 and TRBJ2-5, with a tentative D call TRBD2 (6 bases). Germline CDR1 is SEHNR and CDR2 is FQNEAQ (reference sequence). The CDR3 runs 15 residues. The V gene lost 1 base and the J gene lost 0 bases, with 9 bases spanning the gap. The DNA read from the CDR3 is TGTGCCAGCAGCTTAGGGCGGGGACACCAAGAGACC. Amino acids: CASSLGRGHQET. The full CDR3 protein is CASSLGRGHQETQYF.

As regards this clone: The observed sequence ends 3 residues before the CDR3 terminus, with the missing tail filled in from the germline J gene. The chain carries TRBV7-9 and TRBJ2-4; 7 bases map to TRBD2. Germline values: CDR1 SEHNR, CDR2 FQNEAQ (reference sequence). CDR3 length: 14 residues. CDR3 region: CASSLSSWDYGQYF. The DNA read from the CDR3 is TGTGCCAGCAGCTTGTCCTCATGGGACTATGGT.

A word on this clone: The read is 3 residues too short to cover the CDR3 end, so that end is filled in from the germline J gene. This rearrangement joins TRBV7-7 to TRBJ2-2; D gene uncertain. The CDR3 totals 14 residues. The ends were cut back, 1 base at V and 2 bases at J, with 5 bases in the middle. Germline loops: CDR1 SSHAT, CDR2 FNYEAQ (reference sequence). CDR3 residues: CASSLVANTGELFF. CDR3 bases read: TGTGCCAGCAGCTTAGTGGCAAACACCGGGGAG.